Listed below are T cell receptor beta chains from one sample, sequenced in a study of shared T cell receptors in the human thymus. TCRdb's table, derived via immunoSEQ multiplex PCR, lists solely in-frame clones and lacks some. The data show under 700,000 clones, with around three quarters seen just once and around 0.012% held by the top ten. The data were also submitted as part of a second study, on human thymus T cells.

Sequences were obtained from thymocytes. The source of these receptors is a boy less than two years old with a congenital heart defect. CDR3s leave out the opening cysteine and the closing phenylalanine or tryptophan. Each record gives: D gene, clone size, J gene, V gene, CDR3 protein. D genes are given only for firm matches. Clone size, where shown, is once, few, many, or a class for clones that have expanded.

D gene: NA; clone size: NA; J gene: TRBJ2-5; V gene: TRBV4-2; CDR3 protein: ASSQSLSGGVVETQY
D gene: NA; clone size: NA; J gene: TRBJ2-3; V gene: TRBV11-2; CDR3 protein: ASSLVAATDTQY
D gene: TRBD1; clone size: NA; J gene: TRBJ1-5; V gene: TRBV5-6; CDR3 protein: ASSHTRGTGYTQPQH
D gene: NA; clone size: NA; J gene: TRBJ2-2; V gene: TRBV5-1; CDR3 protein: ASIPSPRTGELF
D gene: TRBD1; clone size: NA; J gene: TRBJ1-1; V gene: TRBV20-1; CDR3 protein: SANQGAMAF
D gene: TRBD1; clone size: once; J gene: TRBJ2-5; V gene: TRBV29-1; CDR3 protein: SGTRQGTQETQY
D gene: TRBD2; clone size: NA; J gene: TRBJ2-2; V gene: TRBV7-9; CDR3 protein: ASSLSGGTGELF
D gene: TRBD2; clone size: NA; J gene: TRBJ2-3; V gene: TRBV5-6; CDR3 protein: ASSQHGGGTDTQY
D gene: TRBD1; clone size: NA; J gene: TRBJ2-1; V gene: TRBV27; CDR3 protein: ASSFGVRDRDSYNEQF
D gene: NA; clone size: few; J gene: TRBJ2-7; V gene: TRBV28; CDR3 protein: ASSGDSHSEQY
D gene: NA; clone size: NA; J gene: TRBJ1-5; V gene: TRBV18; CDR3 protein: ASSLYSNQPQH
D gene: NA; clone size: NA; J gene: TRBJ1-5; V gene: TRBV30; CDR3 protein: AWSVKGHPSNQPQH
D gene: TRBD1; clone size: NA; J gene: TRBJ1-2; V gene: TRBV19; CDR3 protein: ASTPDRDHYGYT
D gene: NA; clone size: NA; J gene: TRBJ2-3; V gene: TRBV5-1; CDR3 protein: ASSRDILNTDTQY
D gene: NA; clone size: NA; J gene: TRBJ1-5; V gene: TRBV19; CDR3 protein: ASSGRWQPQH
D gene: TRBD2; clone size: NA; J gene: TRBJ2-1; V gene: TRBV9; CDR3 protein: ASSVETSGEQF
D gene: TRBD1; clone size: few; J gene: TRBJ2-3; V gene: TRBV6-1; CDR3 protein: ASSWTGVTDTQY
D gene: TRBD2; clone size: NA; J gene: TRBJ2-5; V gene: TRBV5-4; CDR3 protein: ASSLTREGRETQY
D gene: NA; clone size: NA; J gene: TRBJ2-3; V gene: TRBV20-1; CDR3 protein: SACHTDTQY
D gene: TRBD2; clone size: NA; J gene: TRBJ2-6; V gene: TRBV5-3; CDR3 protein: ARSGGGEWREAGANVLT
D gene: TRBD1; clone size: NA; J gene: TRBJ2-2; V gene: TRBV7-6; CDR3 protein: ASSFPGQGRDTGELF
D gene: NA; clone size: NA; J gene: TRBJ2-1; V gene: TRBV7-3; CDR3 protein: ASSFTGHSGHNEQF
D gene: TRBD1; clone size: few; J gene: TRBJ2-1; V gene: TRBV25-1; CDR3 protein: ASADRDEQF
D gene: TRBD1; clone size: NA; J gene: TRBJ1-2; V gene: TRBV30; CDR3 protein: ACQRTEDRVHYGYT
D gene: TRBD2; clone size: NA; J gene: TRBJ2-1; V gene: TRBV9; CDR3 protein: ASSPHPGLAGGPYEQF
D gene: TRBD2; clone size: NA; J gene: TRBJ2-7; V gene: TRBV5-1; CDR3 protein: ASSLAGLAGVGQY
D gene: NA; clone size: NA; J gene: TRBJ1-4; V gene: TRBV25-1; CDR3 protein: ASSPALRGEKLF
D gene: TRBD1; clone size: NA; J gene: TRBJ2-1; V gene: TRBV15; CDR3 protein: ATTSGTGADEQF
D gene: TRBD1; clone size: NA; J gene: TRBJ2-1; V gene: TRBV5-6; CDR3 protein: ASSLGCRDRSAYNEQF
D gene: TRBD1; clone size: NA; J gene: TRBJ2-7; V gene: TRBV6-1; CDR3 protein: ASSGSGTGLPYEQY
D gene: NA; clone size: NA; J gene: TRBJ1-3; V gene: TRBV7-6; CDR3 protein: ASSTHRRRSGNTIY
D gene: TRBD2; clone size: once; J gene: TRBJ2-7; V gene: TRBV27; CDR3 protein: ASSLLAGVYYEQY
D gene: TRBD1; clone size: NA; J gene: TRBJ2-7; V gene: TRBV5-1; CDR3 protein: ASSPDPGTGDNEQY
D gene: TRBD1; clone size: NA; J gene: TRBJ1-4; V gene: TRBV19; CDR3 protein: ASSAYRDRGKLF
D gene: NA; clone size: NA; J gene: TRBJ2-7; V gene: TRBV5-6; CDR3 protein: ASSSDRAYEQY
D gene: NA; clone size: NA; J gene: TRBJ2-2; V gene: TRBV5-1; CDR3 protein: ASSLGGTLRGNTGELF
D gene: NA; clone size: NA; J gene: TRBJ2-7; V gene: TRBV5-6; CDR3 protein: ASSPRDTLTYEQY